Listed here are 11 T cell receptor beta chains from one sample, sequenced in a study of CD8 T cells in ankylosing spondylitis. Findings and caveats of the study: Made up of eight highly homologous variants, a TCR beta motif appeared characteristic of ankylosing spondylitis blood.

No antigen has been assigned to these receptors. TCRdb ran MiXCR on the 5' RACE reads and lists one entry per CDR3 protein. The repertoire consists of 670,000 or so distinct CDR3 sequences, with roughly 19% occurring once and the leading ten covering roughly a fifth. Sequencing used blood, either unsorted or a sorted T cell fraction (not recorded which). All receptors derive from a male donor with ankylosing spondylitis.

This clonotype appeared a few times. J is TRBJ1-1 and V is TRBV12-3 or TRBV12-4; weak D call: TRBD1 (5 bases). Trimming took off 5 bases at V and 0 bases at J, with 13 bases between the two ends. The CDR3 has 15 residues. CDR3 amino acids: CASSPLQGVNTEAFF. The CDR3 coding sequence is TGTGCCAGCAGTCCCCTCCAGGGAGTGAACACTGAAGCTTTCTTT.

This rearrangement joins TRBV13 to TRBJ1-1; the match to TRBD1 covers 7 bases. V lost 5 bases, J lost 1 base, and 10 bases stayed unmatched. There are 16 residues in the CDR3. CDR1 PRHDT and CDR2 FYEKMQ come from the germline V gene (reference sequence). This CDR3 reads CASSPERGTENTEAFF. Written as DNA, the CDR3 is TGTGCCAGCAGCCCAGAGCGGGGGACAGAGAACACTGAAGCTTTCTTT.

The gene calls are TRBV2 and TRBJ2-5, with 7 bases fitting TRBD2. The V and J ends lost 7 bases and 3 bases, in that order; junction bases with no gene match: 5. CDR1 and CDR2 (germline): SNHLY, FYNNEI. This CDR3 has 13 amino acids. The DNA of the CDR3 is TGTGCCAGCAAGGCTAGCGGAAAAGAGACCCAGTACTTC. As protein: CASKASGKETQYF.

This clonotype has more than one count but fewer than ten. The chain carries TRBV28 and TRBJ2-7, with TRBD1 matching over 9 bases. The CDR3 runs to 15 residues. The V gene's germline CDR1 is MDHEN and CDR2 SYDVKM. V lost 6 bases, J lost 7 bases, and 13 bases stayed unmatched. CDR3 sequence (DNA): TGTGCCAGCAGAGGTCGGGGACAGGGAATGTGGGAGCAGTACTTC. This sequence encodes CASRGRGQGMWEQYF.

This CDR3 is CAWSVLYGNTEAFF. The CDR3 DNA reads TGTGCCTGGAGTGTTCTATACGGTAACACTGAAGCTTTCTTT. The rearrangement uses TRBV30 and TRBJ1-1; D gene uncertain. The CDR3 runs to 14 residues. Germline CDR1 and CDR2: GTSNPN and SVGIG (reference sequence). Trimming pared 0 bases from V and 2 bases from J, leaving 10 bases between.

This chain uses TRBV21-1 with TRBJ2-1; the D call of TRBD1 is as the table states it, not checked on the DNA. TRBV21-1 is recorded as a pseudogene. The CDR3 consists of 17 residues. The CDR3 spells CASSDREPNRSYNEQFF. CDR3 coding DNA: TGTGCCAGCAGTGACAGGGAGCCCAACCGCTCCTACAATGAGCAGTTCTTC.

In its sample, this clonotype was seen a few times. The DNA for the CDR3 is TGCAGTGCTAGAGAGGGGGGGGCGGCTGGAATGAACACTGAAGCTTTCTTT. Encoded protein: CSAREGGAAGMNTEAFF. The chain joins TRBV20-1 to TRBJ1-1, with D possibly being TRBD1 (6 bases). This CDR3 has 17 amino acids. Germline V gives CDR1 DFQATT, CDR2 SNEGSKA (reference sequence). V was clipped by 0 bases and J by 0 bases, with 17 bases between them.

This clonotype was seen more than once but under ten times. Written as DNA, the CDR3 is TGTGCCAGCAGCCAAGTAGCGGGAGGGCCCGACGAGCAGTACTTC. This translates into CASSQVAGGPDEQYF. The rearrangement uses TRBV4-2 and TRBJ2-7, with 11 bases that match TRBD2. V shed 1 base and J 5 bases; nucleotides not matched to a gene: 4. The CDR3 spans 15 residues. CDR1 and CDR2 from the germline V gene are LGHNA and YNFKEQ.

The table lists this clonotype with a few counts. This chain's CDR3 is CASSFTRGPHGYTF. The CDR3 DNA reads TGTGCCAGCAGCTTCACCAGGGGGCCTCATGGCTACACCTTC. V usage is TRBV13 and J usage is TRBJ1-2; TRBD1 agrees at 8 bases. Trimming took 3 bases from V and 6 from J; bases not matched to a gene: 6. Germline V lookup: CDR1 PRHDT, CDR2 FYEKMQ (reference sequence). The CDR3 length is 14 residues.

The chain has TRBV2 and TRBJ2-5, with D tentatively TRBD1 or TRBD2 (6 bases each). This CDR3 comprises 16 residues. CDR1 is SNHLY, CDR2 FYNNEI, per germline. V lost 4 bases and J lost 6, with 21 bases in between. CDR3 residues: CASSVALMGGAQTQYF. CDR3 nucleotides: TGTGCCAGCAGTGTGGCCCTTATGGGGGGCGCGCAGACCCAGTACTTC.

V is TRBV30 and J is TRBJ1-6; possibly TRBD1 for D (5 bases). V shed 1 base and J shed 15 bases, with 16 bases lying between them. Germline values: CDR1 GTSNPN, CDR2 SVGIG (reference sequence). The CDR3 has 13 residues. CDR3 in DNA: TGTGCCTGGAGTGAGTGGAGGACAACTCTCCTCCACTTT. Its translation: CAWSEWRTTLLHF.